The clone carrying this T cell receptor (beta chain) was detected ten times or more. Its antigen is still unknown. This entry belongs to a study of CD8+CD57+ T cells in acquired aplastic anemia. In the study overall: Sorted CD4+ and CD8+ cells yielded DNA averaging around 3 ug. General observations from the study: Patients shared twenty-nine CD8+ CDR3 sequences with controls.

The CDR3 runs 15 residues. V lost 4 bases, J lost 3 bases, and 6 bases stayed unmatched. Germline V gene sequence: CDR1 DFQATT, CDR2 SNEGSKA (reference sequence). Using genomic DNA as the template, TCR beta VDJ and CDR3 profiling was carried out. TCRdb called the reads again in MiXCR, with one record for every CDR3 protein. The table includes some 150,000 distinct CDR3 sequences, approximately 52% detected once. Selection for sequencing was limited to patients who had shown CD8+CD57+ cell expansion by flow cytometry. As a group, the patients uniformly had severe acquired aplastic anemia. Patients were therapy-naive when their blood was sampled.

Material for sequencing was sorted CD4+, CD8+, or CD8+CD57+ T cells (not recorded which) from PBMCs. This TCR came from a human donor with aplastic anemia. The rearrangement uses TRBV20-1 and TRBJ2-2; 9 bases match TRBD2. The DNA of the CDR3 is TGCAGTGCTAAGAGGGCGGGGGGGGACACCGGGGAGCTGTTTTTT. Protein product: CSAKRAGGDTGELFF.